The 27 T cell receptor beta chains below were found in one sample sequenced in a study of blood T cell repertoires in COVID-19. Assay used: immunoSEQ multiplex PCR; TCRdb lists only in-frame clones, some missing. The sample holds about 220,000 clones, nearly 90% seen once. The sample consisted of PBMCs or T cells enriched from blood (not recorded which). These receptors were collected from a man aged 30-40 years who had been exposed to COVID-19.

V gene TRBV15 combines with J gene TRBJ2-5; TRBD1 matches 8 bases. This CDR3 contains 16 residues. The trim removed 3 bases at V and 2 bases at J, leaving 8 bases unmatched. Germline CDR1 is LNHNV and CDR2 is YYDKDF (reference sequence). The CDR3 DNA reads as TGTGCCACCAGCAGGCGGCCCACAGGGGGGCAAGAGACCCAGTACTTC. As protein: CATSRRPTGGQETQYF.

This chain connects TRBV5-1 to TRBJ2-5; 12 nucleotides line up with TRBD2. The CDR3 has 16 residues. Germline V gene sequence: CDR1 SGHRS, CDR2 YFSETQ. V lost 4 bases, J lost 1 base, and 5 bases stayed unmatched. CDR3 amino acids: CASSPGTSGRQETQYF. CDR3 in DNA: TGCGCCAGCAGCCCCGGGACTAGCGGGCGCCAAGAGACCCAGTACTTC.

The chain uses TRBV13 and TRBJ1-2, with 7 nucleotides matching TRBD1. Germline CDR1 PRHDT, CDR2 FYEKMQ (reference sequence). This CDR3 has 13 residues. The junction had 2 bases not matched to a gene; V was cut back by 3 bases and J by 4 bases. CDR3 bases: TGTGCCAGCAGCTTTCGGGACAGCTATGGCTACACCTTC. Protein: CASSFRDSYGYTF.

The CDR3 DNA reads TGTGCCAGCAGCCAAGTGGGGCCAGAGCAAGAGACCCAGTACTTC. Its translation is CASSQVGPEQETQYF. The rearrangement uses TRBV14 and TRBJ2-5, with D possibly TRBD1 on 5 matching bases. The germline CDR1 and CDR2 sequences are SGHDN and FVKESK. This CDR3 comprises 15 residues. V dropped 1 base and J dropped 2 bases, with 11 bases sitting between them.

CDR3 DNA: TGCGCCAGCAGCTCCCCGTCGCGAGGGGGCAATCTCTTCTATGGCTACACCTTC. Encoded protein: CASSSPSRGGNLFYGYTF. The chain carries TRBV4-1 and TRBJ1-2; 7 bases line up with TRBD1. Per germline, CDR1 MGHRA and CDR2 YSYEKL. The CDR3 spans 18 residues. V was clipped by 5 bases and J by 4 bases; unmatched bases: 19.

V usage is TRBV3-1 (or the pseudogene TRBV3-2) and J usage is TRBJ2-1; D might be TRBD2 (7 bases). Germline V lookup: CDR1 LGHDT, CDR2 YNNKEL (reference sequence). V was trimmed by 3 bases and J by 7 bases, leaving 16 bases between them. The CDR3 spans 15 residues. CDR3 sequence reads: CASSHRGGQKNEQFF. In DNA, the CDR3 is TGTGCCAGCAGCCATAGGGGGGGCCAGAAAAATGAGCAGTTCTTC.

The V call is TRBV7-2, the J call TRBJ2-2; 8 bases are shared with TRBD2. The CDR3 length is 16 residues. From germline, CDR1 is SGHTA and CDR2 FQGNSA. Losses at the gene ends were 2 bases for V and 1 base for J; bases not matched to a gene: 3. The DNA for the CDR3 is TGTGCCAGCAGCTTACGTGCGGGGGGGAACACCGGGGAGCTGTTTTTT. Encoded protein: CASSLRAGGNTGELFF.

The CDR3 DNA reads TGTGCCAGCAGCACCACAGCCGGGACGGGGGGAGAGACCCAGTACTTC. This sequence encodes CASSTTAGTGGETQYF. The chain couples TRBV7-7 to TRBJ2-5, with 7 bases matching TRBD2. CDR1 and CDR2 from the germline V gene are SSHAT and FNYEAQ (reference sequence). J was trimmed by 4 bases and V by 5 bases; bases with no gene match: 13. The CDR3 runs to 16 residues.

The chain couples TRBV7-6 to TRBJ2-7; D remains unclear. Germline V gene sequence: CDR1 SGHVS, CDR2 FNYEAQ. The CDR3 contains 13 residues. The V gene lost 3 bases and the J gene lost 3 bases, with 9 bases spanning the gap. The CDR3 here is CASSLGVSYEQYF. CDR3 nucleotides: TGTGCCAGCAGCTTGGGCGTAAGCTACGAGCAGTACTTC. Full variable domain (remainder filled in from reference TRBV7-6 and TRBJ2-7): GAGVSQSPRYKVTKRGQDVALRCDPISGHVSLYWYRQALGQGPEFLTYFNYEAQQDKSGLPNDRFSAERPEGSISTLTIQRTEQRDSAMYRCASSLGVSYEQYFGPGTRLTVT.

This rearrangement joins TRBV6-2 or TRBV6-3 to TRBJ1-4; TRBD1 matches 7 bases. The junction had 10 bases not matched to a gene; V was cut back by 5 bases and J by 10 bases. Germline-derived CDR1 and CDR2 are MNHEY and SVGEGT. The CDR3 totals 14 residues. This chain's CDR3 is CASSLTGTERKLFF. The CDR3 nucleotides read TGTGCCAGCAGTCTGACAGGGACGGAGAGAAAACTGTTTTTT.

The chain is built from TRBV11-2 and TRBJ1-3; D call uncertain. Trimming took 5 bases from V and 1 from J, leaving 12 bases between them. The CDR3 spans 15 residues. CDR1 and CDR2 (germline): SGHAT, FQNNGV. The CDR3 reads CASSRIRGSGNTIYF. The CDR3 region has the DNA TGTGCCAGCAGCCGAATACGGGGTTCTGGAAACACCATATATTTT.

This chain connects TRBV2 to TRBJ2-6; D is perhaps TRBD2 (5 bases). Trimming shortened V by 4 bases and J by 2 bases, and 9 bases separated the two germline ends. CDR1 is SNHLY and CDR2 is FYNNEI in the germline V gene. The CDR3 spans 15 residues. CDR3 protein: CASSGRGAGANVLTF. Written as DNA, the CDR3 is TGTGCCAGCAGTGGACGGGGAGCTGGGGCCAACGTCCTGACTTTC.

Concerning this clone: A read error may produce the germline difference seen at one junction end. The chain combines TRBV15 with TRBJ2-7; D remains ambiguous. The CDR3 spans 13 residues. CDR1 is LNHNV and CDR2 is YYDKDF in the germline V gene (reference sequence). CDR3 sequence (DNA): TGTGCCACCAGCAGAGATTCTGCTTACGGGCAGTACTTC. Translated, it gives CATSRDSAYGQYF.

The chain employs TRBV5-4 and TRBJ2-2, with TRBD1 as a possible D gene (6 bases). The CDR3 consists of 13 residues. Germline-derived CDR1 and CDR2 are SGHNT and YYREEE (reference sequence). The V end was cut by 5 bases, the J end by 7 bases, with 12 bases between. The DNA for the CDR3 is TGTGCCAGCAGGGTGCAGGGGATCGGGGAGCTGTTTTTT. Its translation is CASRVQGIGELFF.

This clone was found a few times. The genes are TRBV15 and TRBJ2-3; D gene unclear. V was cut by 3 bases and J by 2 bases, with 9 bases left in between. The CDR3 length is 14 residues. Germline lookup yields CDR1 LNHNV and CDR2 YYDKDF (reference sequence). Here the CDR3 DNA reads TGTGCCACCAGCAGGGGCAGACACACAGATACGCAGTATTTT. This gives the protein CATSRGRHTDTQYF. The entire variable domain, with the rest obtained from reference TRBV15 and TRBJ2-3, is as follows: DAMVIQNPRYQVTQFGKPVTLSCSQTLNHNVMYWYQQKSSQAPKLLFHYYDKDFNNEADTPDNFQSRRPNTSFCFLDIRSPGLGDTAMYLCATSRGRHTDTQYFGPGTRLTVL.

The gene calls are TRBV2 and TRBJ1-2; 10 nucleotides match TRBD1. This CDR3 comprises 14 residues. The germline V gene has CDR1 SNHLY and CDR2 FYNNEI. J gave up 5 bases and V 7 bases, and 7 bases lay outside the gene matches. The CDR3 bases are TGTGCCAGCACCCGAAGGGGACAGGGGTATGGCTACACCTTC. Amino acids: CASTRRGQGYGYTF.

The chain carries TRBV6-5 and TRBJ1-1, with 9 positions matching TRBD1. Germline CDR1 reads MNHEY; CDR2 reads SVGAGI. The CDR3 covers 16 residues. Trimming took 0 bases from V and 5 from J; bases not matched to a gene: 7. As DNA, the CDR3 is TGTGCCAGCAGTTACTCAGCCGGGACAGGGTGGACTGAAGCTTTCTTT. The encoded protein is CASSYSAGTGWTEAFF.

This clone was detected only a few times. The chain employs TRBV27 and TRBJ1-6; D is perhaps TRBD1 (5 bases). Deletions cut 7 bases from V and 3 bases from J, with 16 bases between. The CDR3 loop spans 16 amino acids. Germline V CDR1 and CDR2: MNHEY, SMNVEV (reference sequence). CDR3 coding DNA: TGTGCCAGCACCCGTAATGGGGCTGGCTATAATTCACCCCTCCACTTT. Translated: CASTRNGAGYNSPLHF.

This sequence joins TRBV4-1 and TRBJ1-2; TRBD1 is a possible D gene (6 bases). V gave up 2 bases and J gave up 7 bases, with 11 bases separating them. Germline values: CDR1 MGHRA, CDR2 YSYEKL. CDR3 length: 13 amino acids. The CDR3 loop reads CASSQQQGAGYTF. The CDR3 DNA reads TGCGCCAGCAGCCAACAACAGGGTGCTGGCTACACCTTC.

This chain uses TRBV6-5 with TRBJ1-1; D is ambiguous. The CDR3 spans 12 residues. The germline CDR1 and CDR2 sequences are MNHEY and SVGAGI. V was pared by 6 bases and J by 5 bases, with 10 bases between. The CDR3 reads CASSGRGTEAFF. The CDR3 bases are TGTGCCAGCAGCGGTAGAGGAACTGAAGCTTTCTTT.

This clone has more than one count but fewer than ten. V usage is TRBV19 and J usage is TRBJ1-5; 10 nucleotides match TRBD1. The germline V gene has CDR1 LNHDA and CDR2 SQIVND (reference sequence). The CDR3 contains 14 residues. V gave up 5 bases and J gave up 9 bases; unmatched junction bases: 7. The CDR3 sequence: CASSEGQGISPQHF. For the CDR3, the DNA is TGTGCCAGTAGTGAGGGACAGGGGATTTCGCCCCAGCATTTT.

V usage is TRBV15 and J usage is TRBJ1-6; 7 bases fit TRBD1. The CDR3 has 14 residues. J lost 9 bases, V lost 7 bases, and 9 bases had no gene match. The germline CDR1 and CDR2 sequences are LNHNV and YYDKDF (reference sequence). CDR3 amino acids: CATTAGTAFSPLHF. CDR3 DNA: TGTGCCACCACGGCCGGGACAGCCTTTTCACCCCTCCACTTT.

This sequence joins TRBV7-6 and TRBJ2-5, with 11 bases aligning to TRBD2. V was pared by 5 bases and J by 13 bases, with 15 bases of the junction left unmatched. Germline V lookup: CDR1 SGHVS, CDR2 FNYEAQ. The CDR3 loop spans 15 amino acids. The DNA for the CDR3 is TGTGCCAGCAGCCAGGGAGCTAGCGGGGGGTCCCCGCGGTACTTC. Protein product: CASSQGASGGSPRYF.

The chain employs TRBV6-5 and TRBJ1-4; 9 bases are a match to TRBD1. This CDR3 is 13 amino acids long. V lost 6 bases, J lost 8 bases, and 4 bases stayed unmatched. CDR1 MNHEY and CDR2 SVGAGI come from the germline V gene. The CDR3 loop is CASSGTGREKLFF. CDR3 DNA sequence: TGTGCCAGCAGCGGGACAGGGAGGGAAAAACTGTTTTTT.

V is TRBV27 and J is TRBJ1-4; D uncertain. CDR1 and CDR2 (germline): MNHEY, SMNVEV (reference sequence). The V end lost 3 bases, the J end lost 5 bases, and 10 bases lay between the germline ends. The CDR3 loop spans 14 amino acids. The CDR3 sequence: CASSFSDGNEKLFF. DNA of the CDR3: TGTGCCAGCAGTTTCTCCGACGGGAATGAAAAACTGTTTTTT. The full variable domain, its missing parts supplied by reference TRBV27 and TRBJ1-4, is EAQVTQNPRYLITVTGKKLTVTCSQNMNHEYMSWYRQDPGLGLRQIYYSMNVEVTDKGDVPEGYKVSRKEKRNFPLILESPSPNQTSLYFCASSFSDGNEKLFFGSGTQLSVL.

The chain carries TRBV2 and TRBJ2-1; the D is unclear. The CDR3 is 13 residues long. V shed 6 bases and J shed 0 bases, with 6 bases lying between them. Germline V gene sequence: CDR1 SNHLY, CDR2 FYNNEI. CDR3 in DNA: TGTGCCAGCAGGGTGAGCTCCTACAATGAGCAGTTCTTC. It specifies CASRVSSYNEQFF. The entire variable domain, with the rest obtained from reference TRBV2 and TRBJ2-1, is as follows: EPEVTQTPSHQVTQMGQEVILRCVPISNHLYFYWYRQILGQKVEFLVSFYNNEISEKSEIFDDQFSVERPDGSNFTLKIRSTKLEDSAMYFCASRVSSYNEQFFGPGTRLTVL.

The chain carries TRBV19 and TRBJ2-3, with unresolved D. The germline V and J ends were trimmed by 7 bases and 5 bases, with 10 bases remaining between them. The CDR3 has 12 amino acids. The germline V gene has CDR1 LNHDA and CDR2 SQIVND (reference sequence). CDR3 sequence: CASKSSGDTQYF. As DNA, the CDR3 is TGTGCCAGTAAGAGCTCGGGAGATACGCAGTATTTT.